Following are 18 T cell receptor beta chains from one sample sequenced in a study of cytomegalovirus exposure and HLA in healthy donors. PCR employed 60 Vbeta and 13 Jbeta primers. Profiling relied on immunoSEQ multiplex PCR, and the TCRdb table lists in-frame clones only, not all of them. The table shows about 220,000 clones, with around 79% occurring only once. Sample: PBMCs. Source of these receptors: a male donor in good health and CMV-seronegative.

Note on this clone: The sample contains more than one DNA sequence encoding this CDR3. This rearrangement joins TRBV7-9 to TRBJ1-2; 10 nucleotides match TRBD1. This CDR3 has 14 amino acids. V was clipped by 1 base and J by 4 bases; unmatched bases: 0. Germline V lookup: CDR1 SEHNR, CDR2 FQNEAQ (reference sequence). Here the CDR3 DNA reads TGTGCCAGCAGCTTAGGGACAGGGGGCTATGGCTACACCTTC. The encoded protein is CASSLGTGGYGYTF. Looking up the rest from reference TRBV7-9 and TRBJ1-2 gives the full variable domain: DTGVSQNPRHKITKRGQNVTFRCDPISEHNRLYWYRQTLGQGPEFLTYFQNEAQLEKSRLLSDRFSAERPKGSFSTLEIQRTEQGDSAMYLCASSLGTGGYGYTFGSGTRLTVV.

CDR3 nucleotides: TGCGCCAGCAGCCCTACTAGCGGGGGGCGGGAGACCCAGTACTTC. The encoded protein is CASSPTSGGRETQYF. The chain combines TRBV10-2 with TRBJ2-5, with 12 nucleotides matching TRBD2. J lost 5 bases, V lost 6 bases, and 7 bases had no gene match. This CDR3 has 15 amino acids. The germline CDR1 and CDR2 sequences are WSHSY and SAAADI.

The rearrangement uses TRBV6-5 and TRBJ1-6; possibly TRBD1 for D (6 bases). Trimming removed 2 bases from V and 9 bases from J, with 14 bases in between. The V gene's germline CDR1 is MNHEY and CDR2 SVGAGI. The CDR3 loop spans 15 amino acids. The CDR3 nucleotides read TGTGCCAGCAGTTACGGGCAGGGGCTGACTTCACCCCTCCACTTT. Translation gives CASSYGQGLTSPLHF.

The rearrangement joins TRBV14 to TRBJ2-1; D might be TRBD2 (6 bases). Germline assignment: CDR1 SGHDN and CDR2 FVKESK. Trimming removed 4 bases from V and 3 bases from J, with 16 bases in between. The CDR3 is 16 amino acids. The CDR3: CASSPLGRDVYNEQFF. In DNA, the CDR3 is TGTGCCAGCAGCCCCCTAGGGCGGGACGTCTACAATGAGCAGTTCTTC.

This rearrangement joins TRBV15 to TRBJ2-7; possibly TRBD2 for D (6 bases). V was clipped by 3 bases and J by 7 bases, with 16 bases between them. The CDR3 covers 14 residues. Germline V gives CDR1 LNHNV, CDR2 YYDKDF (reference sequence). CDR3 sequence reads: CATSSGQGGREQYF. DNA for the CDR3: TGTGCCACCAGCAGTGGGCAGGGAGGTAGAGAGCAGTACTTC.

This chain uses TRBV6-5 with TRBJ2-7; 8 bases agree with TRBD1. V shed 0 bases and J 5 bases; nucleotides not matched to a gene: 6. Germline V gene lookup returns CDR1 MNHEY and CDR2 SVGAGI. The CDR3 loop spans 15 amino acids. As DNA, the CDR3 is TGTGCCAGCAGTTACTCAGGACAGGGTTTCAACGAGCAGTACTTC. Translated: CASSYSGQGFNEQYF.

With regard to this clone: Relative to the germline gene, one junction end is altered; a read error may explain this. The chain is built from TRBV5-4 and TRBJ2-7; 9 positions agree with TRBD2. Germline V CDR1 and CDR2: SGHNT, YYREEE (reference sequence). The CDR3 has 15 amino acids. The CDR3 sequence: CASSLTARGGYEQCF. CDR3 DNA: TGTGCCAGCAGCTTGACCGCGCGGGGGGGTTACGAGCAGTGCTTC.

The rearrangement links TRBV11-1 to TRBJ2-1; 7 bases are a match to TRBD2. Germline loops: CDR1 SGHAT, CDR2 FQDESV (reference sequence). CDR3 length equals 14 residues. Trimming removed 7 bases from V and 7 bases from J; junction bases left unmatched: 10. The CDR3 sequence is CASNPLGGENEQFF. Here the CDR3 DNA reads TGTGCCAGCAACCCCCTGGGAGGGGAGAATGAGCAGTTCTTC.

The rearrangement joins TRBV19 to TRBJ1-3; D might be TRBD1 (5 bases). The CDR3 totals 15 residues. The V end lost 1 base, the J end lost 2 bases, and 9 bases lay between the germline ends. CDR1 is LNHDA and CDR2 is SQIVND in the germline V gene (reference sequence). CDR3 DNA sequence: TGTGCCAGTAGTATAGCGAGGACACCTGGAAACACCATATATTTT. Amino acid sequence: CASSIARTPGNTIYF. The full variable domain, rest sourced from reference TRBV19 and TRBJ1-3, is DGGITQSPKYLFRKEGQNVTLSCEQNLNHDAMYWYRQDPGQGLRLIYYSQIVNDFQKGDIAEGYSVSREKKESFPLTVTSAQKNPTAFYLCASSIARTPGNTIYFGEGSWLTVV.

The chain is built from TRBV9 and TRBJ2-5, with 7 bases aligning to TRBD1. CDR3 length: 17 residues. Trimming at V came to 0 bases and at J to 1 base, leaving 9 bases not matched to a gene. Germline V CDR1 and CDR2: SGDLS, YYNGEE. The CDR3 here is CASSVGGWAGGQETQYF. The CDR3 DNA sequence: TGTGCCAGCAGCGTAGGGGGGTGGGCAGGGGGCCAAGAGACCCAGTACTTC.

The chain joins TRBV29-1 to TRBJ1-2; D is perhaps TRBD1 (5 bases). Germline V gene sequence: CDR1 SQVTM, CDR2 ANQGSEA. V lost 4 bases, J lost 2 bases, and 17 bases lay in between. There are 15 residues in the CDR3. The CDR3 region is CSVATTDPGNYGYTF. CDR3 nucleotide sequence: TGCAGCGTTGCGACAACGGATCCAGGGAACTATGGCTACACCTTC.

This clone was counted a few times. The V gene is TRBV27, the J gene TRBJ2-7; D uncertain. CDR1 is MNHEY, CDR2 SMNVEV, per germline (reference sequence). V dropped 11 bases and J dropped 1 base, with 3 bases sitting between them. The CDR3 spans 9 residues. CDR3 loop: CARSYEQYF. CDR3 sequence (DNA): TGTGCCCGGTCCTACGAGCAGTACTTC.

This chain links TRBV2 with TRBJ2-5, with TRBD1 as a possible D gene (5 bases). V was cut by 9 bases and J by 2 bases, with 16 bases left in between. The CDR3 length is 14 residues. Germline-derived CDR1 and CDR2 are SNHLY and FYNNEI. The CDR3 region is CARNVGQGQETQYF. CDR3 DNA sequence: TGTGCCAGAAACGTGGGGCAGGGTCAAGAGACCCAGTACTTC.

The genes are TRBV27 and TRBJ2-3; tentatively, D is TRBD2 (6 bases). Trimming removed 6 bases at V and 2 bases at J, with 21 bases between. Germline-derived CDR1 and CDR2 are MNHEY and SMNVEV (reference sequence). CDR3 length: 17 amino acids. CDR3 in amino acids: CASSNLKGGSFTDTQYF. CDR3 nucleotides: TGTGCCAGCAGCAACCTCAAGGGAGGATCCTTCACAGATACGCAGTATTTT.

This chain connects TRBV2 to TRBJ2-7; tentatively, D is TRBD1 (6 bases). The CDR3 has 13 residues. Germline V gene data show CDR1 as SNHLY and CDR2 as FYNNEI. Trimming removed 2 bases at V and 7 bases at J, with 12 bases between. The CDR3 spells CASSEPSDREQYF. CDR3 in DNA: TGTGCCAGCAGTGAACCAAGCGACAGGGAGCAGTACTTC. The variable domain in full, completed from reference TRBV2 and TRBJ2-7, reads EPEVTQTPSHQVTQMGQEVILRCVPISNHLYFYWYRQILGQKVEFLVSFYNNEISEKSEIFDDQFSVERPDGSNFTLKIRSTKLEDSAMYFCASSEPSDREQYFGPGTRLTVT.

The chain uses TRBV4-2 and TRBJ2-7; D not resolved. The CDR3 runs to 14 residues. The germline CDR1 and CDR2 sequences are LGHNA and YNFKEQ. Deletions cut 1 base from V and 2 bases from J, with 9 bases between. The CDR3 loop reads CASSQATLPYEQYF. The CDR3 nucleotides read TGTGCCAGCAGCCAAGCGACTTTACCCTACGAGCAGTACTTC.

J is TRBJ2-3 and V is TRBV9; D possibly corresponds to TRBD1 (5 bases). The CDR3 is 14 amino acids. Germline V gene sequence: CDR1 SGDLS, CDR2 YYNGEE. V was clipped by 4 bases and J by 0 bases, with 9 bases between them. CDR3 amino acids: CASSHDSSTDTQYF. CDR3 in DNA: TGTGCCAGCAGCCATGACAGTAGCACAGATACGCAGTATTTT.

As for this clone: At the DNA level, this CDR3 is encoded by other sequences in the same sample as well. The chain has TRBV27 and TRBJ1-3; D remains unclear. Between the trimmed V and J ends, which lost 2 bases and 2 bases, there was a span of 7 bases. The CDR3 extends over 14 amino acids. Germline CDR1 MNHEY, CDR2 SMNVEV (reference sequence). The CDR3 region has the DNA TGTGCCAGCAGTTTAACGGGGACTGGAAACACCATATATTTT. It yields the protein CASSLTGTGNTIYF.